The 18 T cell receptor beta chains listed next were all sequenced from one sample in a study of blood T cells in healthy people across ages. A J-beta primer mix and a sample-barcoded 5' primer were used in a second PCR of roughly 7 to 12 cycles. TCRdb re-analysed the 5' RACE reads in MiXCR, keeping a single row per CDR3 protein. The sample consists of about 970,000 distinct CDR3 sequences, roughly half of them appearing once. The sequenced material came from blood. The receptor source for this set is a woman aged 60-70 years in good health.

This chain uses TRBV27 with TRBJ2-3; 7 bases map to TRBD2. V was clipped by 3 bases and J by 4 bases; unmatched bases: 7. The CDR3 runs 15 residues. The germline gives CDR1 MNHEY, CDR2 SMNVEV (reference sequence). CDR3 DNA sequence: TGTGCCAGCAGTTTGTGGCGGGAGTACGCAGATACGCAGTATTTT. Amino acids: CASSLWREYADTQYF.

This clonotype occurred a few times. This rearrangement joins TRBV2 to TRBJ2-5; D perhaps matches TRBD1 (5 bases). The CDR3 covers 14 residues. Germline CDR1 is SNHLY and CDR2 is FYNNEI. V was shortened by 9 bases and J by 2 bases, with 16 bases between the two germline ends. The CDR3 coding sequence is TGTGCCAGTCAATACAGGACGCAGCAAGAGACCCAGTACTTC. As protein: CASQYRTQQETQYF.

This CDR3 reads CASSLPGLAGGPFVYF. Here the CDR3 DNA reads TGTGCCAGCAGTTTACCCGGACTAGCGGGAGGGCCTTTTGTGTATTTT. The gene calls are TRBV28 and TRBJ2-3; 15 nucleotides line up with TRBD2. This CDR3 region has 16 residues. V lost 2 bases, J lost 14 bases, and 11 bases stayed unmatched. Germline V gene lookup returns CDR1 MDHEN and CDR2 SYDVKM.

This clonotype was counted only a few times. The chain carries TRBV11-2 and TRBJ2-2, with unresolved D. The CDR3 runs to 14 residues. CDR1 and CDR2 (germline): SGHAT, FQNNGV. With 5 bases removed from V and 2 bases from J, the gap between germline ends came to 9 bases. The CDR3 here is CASSPALNTGELFF. The CDR3 DNA sequence: TGTGCCAGCAGCCCGGCCCTTAACACCGGGGAGCTGTTTTTT.

The chain joins TRBV7-9 to TRBJ2-3; 13 bases are shared with TRBD2. V shed 8 bases and J 0 bases; nucleotides not matched to a gene: 8. The CDR3 covers 17 residues. Germline CDR1 SEHNR, CDR2 FQNEAQ (reference sequence). For the CDR3, the DNA is TGTGCCAGCGGCAGAGGACTAGCGGGGGCCAGCACAGATACGCAGTATTTT. It codes for CASGRGLAGASTDTQYF.

The CDR3 DNA reads TGCGCCAGCAGCACGAGACTAGCGGGAGGGCCTGGGTACAATGAGCAGTTCTTC. Translated, it gives CASSTRLAGGPGYNEQFF. This chain uses TRBV5-1 with TRBJ2-1, with 14 bases aligning to TRBD2. The CDR3 contains 18 residues. V shed 4 bases, J shed 4 bases, and the junction held 10 bases outside the gene matches. The germline CDR1 and CDR2 sequences are SGHRS and YFSETQ.

The chain employs TRBV28 and TRBJ1-4; D not certain. V was clipped by 3 bases and J by 1 base, with 9 bases between them. Germline values: CDR1 MDHEN, CDR2 SYDVKM. The CDR3 loop spans 15 amino acids. The CDR3 DNA sequence: TGTGCCAGCAGTTTCTATGCTGAAACTAATGAAAAACTGTTTTTT. The encoded protein is CASSFYAETNEKLFF. The complete variable domain, with remaining parts taken from reference TRBV28 and TRBJ1-4, reads DVKVTQSSRYLVKRTGEKVFLECVQDMDHENMFWYRQDPGLGLRLIYFSYDVKMKEKGDIPEGYSVSREKKERFSLILESASTNQTSMYLCASSFYAETNEKLFFGSGTQLSVL.

The V call is TRBV3-1, the J call TRBJ2-3, with 7 positions matching TRBD2. CDR3 length: 13 amino acids. Trimming at V came to 1 base and at J to 8 bases, leaving 3 bases not matched to a gene. Germline values: CDR1 LGHDT, CDR2 YNNKEL (reference sequence). This CDR3 is CASSQGLAGTQYF. The DNA of the CDR3 is TGTGCCAGCAGCCAAGGACTAGCAGGTACGCAGTATTTT.

The chain uses TRBV4-1 and TRBJ2-4; 8 bases are a match to TRBD1. The DNA end is a closer match to TRBJ2-7, so the J assignment may be wrong. This CDR3 is 15 amino acids long. Germline V gives CDR1 MGHRA, CDR2 YSYEKL. The CDR3 DNA sequence: TGCGCCAGCAGCCAGGAGGACAGGGAAGCCGACGAGCAGTACTTC. Its protein product is CASSQEDREADEQYF.

This clonotype was observed a few times. V and J are TRBV29-1 and TRBJ2-1; D not resolved. The germline V gene encodes CDR1 SQVTM and CDR2 ANQGSEA. V gave up 5 bases and J gave up 1 base, with 9 bases separating them. There are 13 residues in the CDR3. The DNA for the CDR3 is TGCAGCGTTAATAGTCTGTCCTACAATGAGCAGTTCTTC. It encodes CSVNSLSYNEQFF.

The genes are TRBV7-9 and TRBJ2-1, with D maybe TRBD2 (7 bases). Trimming pared 4 bases from V and 9 bases from J, leaving 16 bases between. The CDR3 runs 14 residues. The germline CDR1 and CDR2 sequences are SEHNR and FQNEAQ (reference sequence). CDR3 in amino acids: CASSSGGGWVEQFF. The DNA of the CDR3 is TGTGCCAGCAGCTCTGGGGGGGGCTGGGTTGAGCAGTTCTTC.

This clonotype was counted between two and nine times. The chain is built from TRBV20-1 and TRBJ1-4; D is possibly TRBD1 (5 bases). The CDR3 runs to 15 residues. Per the germline V gene, CDR1 is DFQATT and CDR2 is SNEGSKA (reference sequence). The V end lost 0 bases, the J end lost 7 bases, and 15 bases lay between the germline ends. CDR3 DNA: TGCAGTGCTAGAGATGGGGCTGGTCGAGGTGAAAAACTGTTTTTT. Protein product: CSARDGAGRGEKLFF.

This clonotype has a handful of counts. The chain combines TRBV6-6 with TRBJ2-7; 7 positions agree with TRBD1. Germline V CDR1 and CDR2: MNHNY, SVGAGI (reference sequence). The CDR3 is made up of 15 amino acids. The V and J ends lost 5 bases and 2 bases, in that order; junction bases with no gene match: 9. CDR3 amino acids: CASSPQQGPPYEQYF. The CDR3 DNA is TGTGCCAGCAGTCCCCAACAGGGGCCGCCCTACGAGCAGTACTTC.

This clonotype was observed a few times. The V and J genes are TRBV20-1 and TRBJ2-3, with a weak D call TRBD2 (6 bases). The CDR3 totals 15 residues. Germline CDR1 reads DFQATT; CDR2 reads SNEGSKA (reference sequence). Trimming took 2 bases from V and 4 from J, leaving 16 bases between them. CDR3 coding DNA: TGCAGTGCTAGACCCTCTGGGGGGTTTGCAGATACGCAGTATTTT. It codes for CSARPSGGFADTQYF.

The chain is built from TRBV20-1 and TRBJ2-5, with D tentatively TRBD2 (5 bases). The V end lost 0 bases, the J end lost 0 bases, and 14 bases lay between the germline ends. The CDR3 sequence is 16 residues long. Germline-derived CDR1 and CDR2 are DFQATT and SNEGSKA (reference sequence). CDR3 sequence reads: CSAREYLAQDQETQYF. DNA of the CDR3: TGCAGTGCTAGAGAATATCTAGCCCAAGACCAAGAGACCCAGTACTTC.

This clonotype turned up a few times. J is TRBJ2-7 and V is TRBV14, with unresolved D. Germline CDR1 SGHDN, CDR2 FVKESK. The CDR3 loop spans 13 amino acids. The V gene lost 3 bases and the J gene lost 1 base, with 7 bases spanning the gap. CDR3 loop: CASSHGGSYEQYF. DNA for the CDR3: TGTGCCAGCAGCCATGGTGGATCCTACGAGCAGTACTTC.

Notes on this clonotype: This may be a read error: a much more frequent sequence differs by one nucleotide. This chain connects TRBV6-2 or TRBV6-3 to TRBJ2-3; D gene ambiguous. Per germline, CDR1 MNHEY and CDR2 SVGEGT. The CDR3 is made up of 12 amino acids. With 2 bases removed from V and 5 bases from J, the gap between germline ends came to 5 bases. CDR3 DNA: TGTGCCAGCAGTTACGCGAGAGATACGCAGTATTTT. It translates to CASSYARDTQYF.

As regards this clonotype: The junction differs from germline at one of its ends, possibly a read error. This chain joins TRBV11-2 and TRBJ2-7; either TRBD1 or TRBD2 may supply D (5 bases each). Germline CDR1 SGHAT, CDR2 FQNNGV. The CDR3 contains 16 residues. Here the CDR3 DNA reads TGTGCCAGCAGCTCCTACCCCGGGACCGGATACTACGAGCAGTACTTT. This codes for CASSSYPGTGYYEQYF.